The 26 T cell receptor beta chains presented below share a single source sample, sequenced in a study of PD-L1 blockade in urothelial cancer. Time point noted: pretreatment peripheral blood. TCRdb keeps only in-frame clones here, not all; method: immunoSEQ multiplex PCR. Altogether tens of thousands of clones are present, less than 90% being singletons, with the ten largest covering 9.2%. The source was PBMCs, collected around atezolizumab (anti-PD-L1) treatment. The receptor set was obtained from a woman between 70 and 85 years old with urothelial cancer.

This clone appeared once. J is TRBJ2-5 and V is TRBV7-6; D is unresolved. V lost 4 bases to trimming and J lost 2 bases, with 11 bases between them. CDR3 length: 14 amino acids. Looked up from germline, CDR1 is SGHVS and CDR2 is FNYEAQ. DNA of the CDR3: TGTGCCAGCAGCTCCCAAAAGCTTCAAGAGACCCAGTACTTC. Encoded protein: CASSSQKLQETQYF.

This clone was recorded a few times. The V call is TRBV19, the J call TRBJ2-7; D is unclear. CDR1 is LNHDA, CDR2 SQIVND, per germline (reference sequence). The ends were cut back, 3 bases at V and 2 bases at J, with 11 bases in the middle. This CDR3 has 14 residues. CDR3 bases: TGTGCCAGTAGTATTCGAGGTTCTCCCTACGAGCAGTACTTC. It translates to CASSIRGSPYEQYF.

This chain joins TRBV30 and TRBJ2-2; possible D gene TRBD2, 6 bases. V gave up 3 bases and J gave up 2 bases, with 10 bases separating them. Germline V CDR1 and CDR2: GTSNPN, SVGIG (reference sequence). This CDR3 spans 14 amino acids. The CDR3: CAWRRGPNTGELFF. The CDR3 DNA reads TGTGCCTGGAGGCGGGGCCCCAACACCGGGGAGCTGTTTTTT.

This chain uses TRBV2 with TRBJ1-5; 8 bases are a match to TRBD1. V shed 6 bases, J shed 0 bases, and the junction held 16 bases outside the gene matches. CDR3 size: 19 residues. CDR1 and CDR2 (germline): SNHLY, FYNNEI. This CDR3 is CASSRSLGTGDYSNQPQHF. The DNA for the CDR3 is TGTGCCAGCAGCCGAAGCCTCGGGACAGGAGATTATAGCAATCAGCCCCAGCATTTT.

V gene TRBV27 combines with J gene TRBJ1-5, with no clear D. The CDR3 has 12 amino acids. Germline CDR1 is MNHEY and CDR2 is SMNVEV (reference sequence). The V gene lost 8 bases and the J gene lost 4 bases, with 9 bases spanning the gap. The CDR3 sequence: CASRGVNQPQHF. The CDR3 DNA is TGTGCCAGCCGAGGAGTTAATCAGCCCCAGCATTTT.

The chain has TRBV5-1 and TRBJ1-1, with 7 bases matching TRBD1. J gave up 4 bases and V 4 bases, and 16 bases lay outside the gene matches. The germline gives CDR1 SGHRS, CDR2 YFSETQ. The CDR3 is made up of 17 amino acids. The CDR3, as DNA: TGCGCCAGCAGCCCCAACAGGGGAAATCCCTGGGGCACTGAAGCTTTCTTT. This encodes CASSPNRGNPWGTEAFF.

This chain links TRBV7-8 with TRBJ2-7, with 9 bases lining up with TRBD1. The J segment lost 5 bases and the V segment lost 3 bases, leaving 5 bases of the junction unmatched. In germline, CDR1 is SGHVS, CDR2 FQNEAQ. The length of the CDR3 is 14 residues. The CDR3 DNA reads TGTGCCAGCAGCTTGGGGGACAGGGTCCACGAGCAGTACTTC. It specifies CASSLGDRVHEQYF.

The chain is built from TRBV4-2 and TRBJ2-1; the D is unclear. Trimming removed 4 bases from V and 4 bases from J, with 8 bases in between. The CDR3 is made up of 13 amino acids. Germline V gene sequence: CDR1 LGHNA, CDR2 YNFKEQ. CDR3 region: CASSRSGYNEQFF. CDR3 bases: TGTGCCAGCAGCCGCTCCGGGTACAATGAGCAGTTCTTC.

The chain uses TRBV11-2 and TRBJ2-2; D call uncertain. The V end lost 3 bases, the J end lost 9 bases, and 11 bases lay between the germline ends. CDR1 SGHAT and CDR2 FQNNGV come from the germline V gene. The CDR3 consists of 13 residues. In DNA form, the CDR3 reads TGTGCCAGCAGCTTCCACAGCTCACGGGAGCTGTTTTTT. Residues: CASSFHSSRELFF. Combining the CDR3 with reference TRBV11-2 and TRBJ2-2 gives the whole variable domain EAGVAQSPRYKIIEKRQSVAFWCNPISGHATLYWYQQILGQGPKLLIQFQNNGVVDDSQLPKDRFSAERLKGVDSTLKIQPAKLEDSAVYLCASSFHSSRELFFGEGSRLTVL.

This clone was observed a handful of times. The chain is built from TRBV27 and TRBJ2-7; 7 bases match TRBD1. CDR1 is MNHEY, CDR2 SMNVEV, per germline (reference sequence). The V segment lost 3 bases and the J segment 6 bases; nucleotides outside the gene matches: 8. The CDR3 extends over 14 amino acids. The CDR3 DNA is TGTGCCAGCAGTTTCTGGGACAGTTTAGGCGAGCAGTACTTC. It translates to CASSFWDSLGEQYF.

This sequence joins TRBV7-7 and TRBJ2-3, with 7 nucleotides matching TRBD2. The CDR3 runs 14 residues. Trimming cost V 4 bases and J 6 bases; bases outside gene matches: 7. Looked up from germline, CDR1 is SSHAT and CDR2 is FNYEAQ (reference sequence). CDR3 DNA sequence: TGTGCCAGCAGCTCGGGGACTACCCTTGATACGCAGTATTTT. Its protein is CASSSGTTLDTQYF.

CDR3 protein: CAISEGGRGANVLTF. In DNA form, the CDR3 reads TGTGCCATCAGTGAAGGGGGTCGGGGGGCCAACGTCCTGACTTTC. The V call is TRBV10-3, the J call TRBJ2-6; tentative D call: TRBD1 (6 bases). The CDR3 is 15 residues long. Trimming took off 3 bases at V and 4 bases at J, with 10 bases between the two ends. The germline V gene has CDR1 ENHRY and CDR2 SYGVKD.

The rearrangement joins TRBV6-5 to TRBJ1-1; D call uncertain. CDR3 length: 13 amino acids. V lost 6 bases to trimming and J lost 1 base, with 9 bases between them. CDR1 and CDR2 (germline): MNHEY, SVGAGI. CDR3 sequence (DNA): TGTGCCAGCAGGGCCGTCCGGAACACTGAAGCTTTCTTT. As protein: CASRAVRNTEAFF.

The V call is TRBV7-3, the J call TRBJ2-5, with 8 bases that match TRBD2. CDR3 length: 16 amino acids. Germline CDR1 reads SGHTA; CDR2 reads FQGTGA. The J segment lost 5 bases and the V segment lost 2 bases, leaving 10 bases of the junction unmatched. The CDR3 protein is CASSLGVGGAWETQYF. CDR3 DNA sequence: TGTGCCAGCAGCTTAGGGGTCGGGGGGGCTTGGGAGACCCAGTACTTC.

The rearrangement uses TRBV7-2 and TRBJ1-2, with 10 bases lining up with TRBD1. The CDR3 covers 14 residues. The junction had 7 bases not matched to a gene; V was cut back by 5 bases and J by 7 bases. Germline V lookup: CDR1 SGHTA, CDR2 FQGNSA. The CDR3 is CASSGSTGGFGYTF. The DNA for the CDR3 is TGTGCCAGCAGCGGCTCGACAGGGGGCTTTGGCTACACCTTC.

The chain combines TRBV15 with TRBJ1-5; D ambiguous. Germline V gene sequence: CDR1 LNHNV, CDR2 YYDKDF (reference sequence). Trimming shortened V by 8 bases and J by 4 bases, and 12 bases separated the two germline ends. The CDR3 contains 13 residues. The CDR3 loop reads CATRAGLNQPQHF. The CDR3 nucleotides read TGTGCCACCCGAGCAGGTCTAAATCAGCCCCAGCATTTT.

In this sample, this clone turned up a few times. The V gene is TRBV19, the J gene TRBJ2-7; 7 nucleotides align to TRBD2. Per germline, CDR1 LNHDA and CDR2 SQIVND (reference sequence). The V and J ends lost 9 bases and 4 bases, in that order; junction bases with no gene match: 6. CDR3 length: 12 residues. The CDR3 DNA is TGTGCCAGCGGGGGGACGGAATACGAGCAGTACTTC. Encoded protein: CASGGTEYEQYF.

This clone has a handful of counts. This chain connects TRBV6-5 to TRBJ1-2, with 8 bases fitting TRBD1. CDR3 length equals 15 residues. V was clipped by 5 bases and J by 5 bases; unmatched bases: 10. Germline loops: CDR1 MNHEY, CDR2 SVGAGI. CDR3 amino acids: CASSKMDRAVYGYTF. The DNA of the CDR3 is TGTGCCAGCAGTAAAATGGACAGGGCAGTTTATGGCTACACCTTC.

J is TRBJ2-2 and V is TRBV29-1; 8 bases fit TRBD1. Per germline, CDR1 SQVTM and CDR2 ANQGSEA. CDR3 length: 14 residues. Unmatched junction bases numbered 7, after V lost 7 bases and J lost 3 bases. CDR3 residues: CSARQGQDTGELFF. The CDR3 DNA reads TGCAGCGCCCGACAGGGGCAGGACACCGGGGAGCTGTTTTTT.

This chain links TRBV19 with TRBJ2-3; TRBD2 matches at 12 bases. CDR3 length: 16 amino acids. CDR1 LNHDA and CDR2 SQIVND come from the germline V gene (reference sequence). V dropped 3 bases and J dropped 4; count of bases not matched to a gene: 5. DNA for the CDR3: TGTGCCAGTAGTATTCCTAGCGGGGGGGCGGCAGATACGCAGTATTTT. Amino acids: CASSIPSGGAADTQYF.

This clone was observed a few times. This sequence joins TRBV4-2 and TRBJ2-3, with 10 bases identical to TRBD2. Trimming cost V 5 bases and J 0 bases; bases outside gene matches: 11. From germline, CDR1 is LGHNA and CDR2 YNFKEQ. The CDR3 extends over 18 amino acids. CDR3 protein: CASSEAALAGVSTDTQYF. CDR3 nucleotide sequence: TGTGCCAGCAGCGAAGCCGCGCTAGCGGGGGTTAGCACAGATACGCAGTATTTT.

CDR3 loop: CASSSFPDTQYF. The CDR3 DNA reads as TGTGCCAGCAGCTCCTTCCCGGATACGCAGTATTTT. V usage is TRBV6-5 and J usage is TRBJ2-3; no clear D gene. The V gene's germline CDR1 is MNHEY and CDR2 SVGAGI. This CDR3 is built from 12 residues. V lost 6 bases, J lost 6 bases, and 10 bases lay in between.

This chain joins TRBV9 and TRBJ1-2, with unresolved D. V lost 0 bases and J 5 bases, leaving 14 bases between the germline ends. Germline V CDR1 and CDR2: SGDLS, YYNGEE. The length of the CDR3 is 15 residues. DNA for the CDR3: TGTGCCAGCAGCGTAGACTCCGCTGGAGGTTATGGCTACACCTTC. Amino acids: CASSVDSAGGYGYTF.

The chain joins TRBV7-6 to TRBJ2-5, with D maybe TRBD2 (7 bases). The CDR3 runs to 13 residues. Germline lookup yields CDR1 SGHVS and CDR2 FNYEAQ. V lost 8 bases and J 5 bases, leaving 15 bases between the germline ends. CDR3 sequence: CASLGGAGETQYF. The CDR3 DNA sequence: TGTGCCAGCCTTGGGGGGGCCGGGGAGACCCAGTACTTC.

The chain employs TRBV7-9 and TRBJ2-7; 7 positions match TRBD2. Germline CDR1 is SEHNR and CDR2 is FQNEAQ (reference sequence). The CDR3 spans 14 residues. Trimming took 4 bases from V and 2 from J; bases not matched to a gene: 5. This CDR3 reads CASSSSGATYEQYF. CDR3 nucleotides: TGTGCCAGCAGCTCCAGCGGGGCTACCTACGAGCAGTACTTC.

The rearrangement joins TRBV11-2 to TRBJ2-1; 9 nucleotides match TRBD2. This CDR3 has 16 residues. V trimming: 5 bases; J trimming: 4 bases; junction bases outside the gene matches: 9. Looked up from germline, CDR1 is SGHAT and CDR2 is FQNNGV. This CDR3 reads CASSEGNLAGYNEQFF. Written as DNA, the CDR3 is TGTGCCAGCAGCGAAGGGAATCTAGCGGGGTACAATGAGCAGTTCTTC.